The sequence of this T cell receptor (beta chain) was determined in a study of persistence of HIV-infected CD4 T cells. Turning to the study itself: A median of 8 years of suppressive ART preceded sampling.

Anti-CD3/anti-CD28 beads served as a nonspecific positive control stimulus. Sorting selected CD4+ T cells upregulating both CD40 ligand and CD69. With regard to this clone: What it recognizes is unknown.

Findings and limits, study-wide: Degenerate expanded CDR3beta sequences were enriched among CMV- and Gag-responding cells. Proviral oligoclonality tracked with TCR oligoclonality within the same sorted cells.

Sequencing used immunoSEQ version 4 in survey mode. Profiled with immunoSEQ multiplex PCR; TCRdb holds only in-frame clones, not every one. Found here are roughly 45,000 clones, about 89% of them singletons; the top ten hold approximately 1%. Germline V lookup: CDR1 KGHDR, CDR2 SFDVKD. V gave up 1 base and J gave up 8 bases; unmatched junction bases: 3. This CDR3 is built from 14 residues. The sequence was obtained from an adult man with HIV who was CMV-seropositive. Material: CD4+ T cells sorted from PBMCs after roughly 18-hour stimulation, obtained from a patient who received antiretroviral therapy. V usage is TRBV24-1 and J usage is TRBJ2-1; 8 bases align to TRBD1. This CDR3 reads CATSDFRTGHEQFF. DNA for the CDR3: TGTGCCACCAGTGATTTTAGGACAGGGCATGAGCAGTTCTTC.